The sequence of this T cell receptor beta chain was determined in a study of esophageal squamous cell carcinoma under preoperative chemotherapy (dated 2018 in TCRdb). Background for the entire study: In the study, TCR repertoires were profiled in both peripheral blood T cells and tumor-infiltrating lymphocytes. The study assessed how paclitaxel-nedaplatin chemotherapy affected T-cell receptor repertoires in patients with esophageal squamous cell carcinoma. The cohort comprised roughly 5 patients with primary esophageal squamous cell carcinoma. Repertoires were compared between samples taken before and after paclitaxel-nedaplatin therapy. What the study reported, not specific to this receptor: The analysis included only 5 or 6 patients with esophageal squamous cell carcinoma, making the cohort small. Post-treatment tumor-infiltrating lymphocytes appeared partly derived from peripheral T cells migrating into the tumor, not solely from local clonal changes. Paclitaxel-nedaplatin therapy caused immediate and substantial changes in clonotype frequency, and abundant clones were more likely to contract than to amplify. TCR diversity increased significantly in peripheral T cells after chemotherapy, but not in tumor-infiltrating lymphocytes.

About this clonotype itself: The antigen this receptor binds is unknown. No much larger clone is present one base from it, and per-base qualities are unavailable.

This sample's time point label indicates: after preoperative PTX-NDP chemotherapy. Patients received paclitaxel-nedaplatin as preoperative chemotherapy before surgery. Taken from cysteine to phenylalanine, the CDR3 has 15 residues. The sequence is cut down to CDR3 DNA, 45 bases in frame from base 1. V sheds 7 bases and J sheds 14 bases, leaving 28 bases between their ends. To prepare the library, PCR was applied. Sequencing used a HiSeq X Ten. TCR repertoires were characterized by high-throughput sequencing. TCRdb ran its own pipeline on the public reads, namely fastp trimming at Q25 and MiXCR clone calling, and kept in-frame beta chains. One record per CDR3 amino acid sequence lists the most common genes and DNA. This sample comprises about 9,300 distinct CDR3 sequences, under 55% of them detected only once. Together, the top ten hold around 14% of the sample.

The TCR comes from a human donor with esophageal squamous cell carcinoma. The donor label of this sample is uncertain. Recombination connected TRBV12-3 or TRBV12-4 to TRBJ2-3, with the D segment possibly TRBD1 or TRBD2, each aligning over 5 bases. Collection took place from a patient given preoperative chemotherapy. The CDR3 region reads CASTPPNTNTGALYF. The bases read TGTGCCAGCACCCCCCCAAATACGAACACCGGGGCGCTGTATTTT.